This T cell receptor beta chain was sequenced for a study of T cell repertoires in cytomegalovirus infection. The CDR3 covers 18 residues. V was clipped by 2 bases and J by 7 bases, with 24 bases between them. Germline assignment: CDR1 SGHVS and CDR2 FQNEAQ. This clonotype has ten or more counts. In TCRdb, the reads were re-called with MiXCR into one record per CDR3 protein. The sample has roughly 600,000 distinct CDR3 sequences, 20% to 25% seen once; the top ten hold 7% to 9%. This rearrangement joins TRBV7-8 to TRBJ2-1; either TRBD1 or TRBD2 may fit D (5 bases each). Sequenced: CD8+ T cells from PBMCs. This clonotype originated in a human donor in good health (CMV status not recorded). Some clones in this sample may be carry-over from other donors' samples. CDR3 sequence (DNA): TGTGCCAGCAGCTTACTAAGGGGCCCCCCGGGACCCTCGAATGAGCAGTTCTTC. Protein sequence: CASSLLRGPPGPSNEQFF.